Detailed here is one T cell receptor (beta chain). Its antigen is unknown. No qualities accompany the bases; no much larger clone lies one base away. The data originate from a study of T cell changes during pregnancy in multiple sclerosis (dated by TCRdb to between 2017 and 2020). For the wider study: The study looked at changes in the T cell repertoire across pregnancy in women with multiple sclerosis.

The germline V gene provides CDR1 SGHDN and CDR2 FVKESK. From the cysteine up to the phenylalanine, the CDR3 has a length of 14 residues. Of all the DNA, just the CDR3 is kept, 42 bases in frame from base 1. V lost 1 base and J lost 4 bases; the stretch between them is 10 bases long. Preparation of the library involved the immunoSEQ multiplex PCR assay. The table was pulled from immuneACCESS by TCRdb, which kept in-frame rearrangements only. Such tables lose some clones; where checked, under half of the loss comes from unresolved V genes, and the rest has no known cause. Here the sample has about 120,000 clones; 93% occur a single time. Roughly 6.2% of the sample is held by the ten biggest clonotypes.

The receptor's source is a female donor with multiple sclerosis, enrolled in a pregnancy study. The chain employs TRBV14 and TRBJ1-2; possibly the D gene is TRBD1, per 6 matching bases. The input for sequencing was peripheral blood, taken before pregnancy. The CDR3 reads as follows: CASSQVDSGYGYTF. In nucleotides, the sequence is TGTGCCAGCAGCCAAGTGGACAGCGGCTATGGCTACACCTTC.